This TCR beta chain stems from a study of cytomegalovirus exposure and HLA in healthy donors. PCR was performed using 60 Vbeta and 13 Jbeta primers. Original processing methods: Later reanalysis found approximately 80 million unique TCR beta chains, around 10 million of them shared. Sequencing used immunoSEQ multiplex PCR; TCRdb keeps in-frame clones, though not all of them. V, J and clone size are taken as reported in that table, and D and trimming were inferred from the DNA itself. The table shows fewer than 250,000 clones, with about three quarters occurring only once. As for this clone: Its antigen is not identified.

Study-level results: Later work found most CMV-associated TCR beta chains apparently HLA-restricted.

The TCR originated in a male donor in good health and CMV-seronegative. Sequences were obtained from PBMCs.

The CDR3 reads CASSSGQGINEKLFF. The CDR3 DNA sequence: TGTGCCAGCAGCTCAGGTCAGGGTATTAATGAAAAACTGTTTTTT. The rearrangement uses TRBV7-3 and TRBJ1-4, with a weak D call TRBD1 (5 bases). Germline values: CDR1 SGHTA, CDR2 FQGTGA. The CDR3 spans 15 residues. V shed 4 bases and J shed 4 bases, with 13 bases lying between them.